The rows below give T cell receptor beta chains drawn from one sample of a study of T cell responses to AZD1222 COVID-19 vaccine. Sequenced by immunoSEQ multiplex PCR; TCRdb stores in-frame clones only, minus some. The record lists over 120,000 clones, of which the ten most abundant hold 2.2%. Sample: peripheral blood. The receptor source for this set is an adult in good health. CDR3s include the opening cysteine and the closing phenylalanine or tryptophan.

TRBJ1-6 TRBV6-5 CASTQGSYNSPLHF
TRBJ1-2 TRBV12-3/TRBV12-4 CASSSDRPGYTF
TRBJ1-1 TRBV6-6 CASSHQGQGEVKAEAFF
TRBJ1-6 TRBV5-4 CASSRQWDSYNSPLHF
TRBJ1-6 TRBV30 CAWGAGVYDSPLHF
TRBJ1-2 TRBV2 CASRRGLQGEIGYTF
TRBJ1-5 TRBV3-1/TRBV3-2 CASSQGQGHQPQHF
TRBJ2-1 TRBV4-1 CASSQIDPPVQFF
TRBJ1-3 TRBV12-3/TRBV12-4 CASTLNAGNTIYF
TRBJ2-3 TRBV3-1/TRBV3-2 CASSQYSGGSTDTQYF
TRBJ1-6 TRBV25-1 CASSKGKVSPLHF
TRBJ1-1 TRBV5-6 CASSFSDTEAFF
TRBJ1-3 TRBV6-5 CASSYRWGTTGNTIYF
TRBJ1-1 TRBV28 CASSPGGDDTEAFF
TRBJ1-3 TRBV15 CATSRDRGGGNTIYF
TRBJ1-4 TRBV5-1 CASSLESTEGEKLFF
TRBJ1-1 TRBV18 CASSSDKNTEAFF
TRBJ1-6 TRBV27 CASSLSNRTPLHF
TRBJ1-6 TRBV2 CASMQENSHNSPLHF
TRBJ1-6 TRBV3-1/TRBV3-2 CASSQDLRNSPLHF
TRBJ1-1 TRBV12-5 CASGLVLFPRYEDRSQNTEAFF
TRBJ1-5 TRBV4-1 CAAGGQNQPQHF
TRBJ2-5 TRBV2 CASSPLAGEAETQYF
TRBJ2-7 TRBV3-1/TRBV3-2 CASSHTLTGLARGEQYF
TRBJ2-7 TRBV6-2/TRBV6-3 CASSPDRAGGYEQYF
TRBJ1-3 TRBV7-9 CASSLTGTSGNTIYF
TRBJ2-3 TRBV30 CAWSGLARTDTQYF
TRBJ1-5 TRBV28 CASSLVRDRTHF
TRBJ1-1 TRBV21-1 CASSKVPGRGTEAFF
TRBJ1-4 TRBV6-4 CASSAWGATNEKLFF
TRBJ2-5 TRBV9 CASSSRAGVETQYF
TRBJ2-2 TRBV5-1 CASSLDRAYGELFF
TRBJ1-1 TRBV5-4 CASSFSGNTEAFF
TRBJ2-1 TRBV19 CASNPPLERGAACPYNEQFF
TRBJ1-6 TRBV30 CAWSAAVGDSPLHF
TRBJ2-7 TRBV6-1 CASSQAGLNYEQYF
TRBJ2-6 TRBV30 CAWSPTGDSGANVLTF
TRBJ1-1 TRBV7-9 CASSYGTPTEAFF
TRBJ1-1 TRBV3-1/TRBV3-2 CASSRRDGTEAFF
TRBJ1-1 TRBV28 CASSLRGFRAFF
TRBJ1-2 TRBV6-6 CASSRGDRWGYTF
TRBJ2-7 TRBV19 CASSMLGQGHYEQYF
TRBJ1-5 TRBV2 CASSVLYSNQPQHF
TRBJ2-2 TRBV19 CASSNKGENTGELFF
TRBJ1-1 TRBV5-8 CASSLAGQLNTEAFF
TRBJ1-1 TRBV6-6 CAARRMNTEAFF
TRBJ1-6 TRBV2 CASRWGDNSPLHF
TRBJ2-1 TRBV5-5 CASSLWTGGYEQFF
TRBJ1-5 TRBV28 CASTHRVNQPQHF
TRBJ1-6 TRBV6-5 CASTGPDLNSPLHF
TRBJ2-7 TRBV9 CASSVGGGAGSFHEQYF
TRBJ2-5 TRBV5-1 CASSFSAGDETQYF